This TCR beta chain was retrieved from a study of graft-versus-host responses after intestinal transplantation. The overall study: Anti-thymocyte globulin was used for induction in all recipients, who then took tacrolimus and steroids for 2 to 4 years. Overall study findings and caveats: Within allografts, high graft-versus-host to host-versus-graft clonal ratios were seen among patients with graft-donor T cell macrochimerism.

For this clone: The antigen is undetermined.

Germline-derived CDR1 and CDR2 are SGHAT and FQNNGV. Trimming removed 5 bases at V and 2 bases at J, with 23 bases between. The CDR3 has 18 amino acids. TCRdb's copy holds only in-frame clones and misses some; the assay was immunoSEQ multiplex PCR. The data hold about 92,000 clones, with around four fifths observed a single time. This receptor was identified in a human donor who received an intestinal transplant. V is TRBV11-2 and J is TRBJ2-3; D might be TRBD2 (6 bases). Sample: unstimulated CD8+ T cells sorted from spleen or lymph node cells, taken before intestinal transplant. The CDR3 here is CASSPTWGVGGITDTQYF. DNA of the CDR3: TGTGCCAGCAGCCCAACTTGGGGGGTTGGTGGGATCACAGATACGCAGTATTTT.